This T cell receptor beta chain was found in a study of cytomegalovirus exposure and HLA in healthy donors. Study-wide context: As an earlier analysis found, 150 million to 200 million T cells yielded about 120 million unique TCR beta sequences. Overall study results and limits: In a later analysis, HLA-associated beta chains showed higher expansion and lower generation probabilities than comparable chains. Within an earlier analysis, most TCR beta V segments proved productive either about 90% or about 30% of the time.

CDR3 length: 16 amino acids. The J segment lost 1 base and the V segment lost 5 bases, leaving 10 bases of the junction unmatched. Germline values: CDR1 SEHNR, CDR2 FQNEAQ (reference sequence). Researchers ran the PCR with 60 Vbeta and 13 Jbeta primers. Repertoires were generated with immunoSEQ multiplex PCR, while TCRdb's copy carries only in-frame clones and drops some. The sample consists of roughly 200,000 clones, 70% to 85% of them appearing once. As concerns this clone: Its antigen is unidentified.

The clonotype was recovered from a woman aged 25 to 39 in good health and CMV-seropositive. The rearrangement uses TRBV7-9 and TRBJ1-1, with TRBD1 identical over 7 bases. The specimen was PBMCs. The CDR3 here is CASSHRTGAKNTEAFF. The DNA for the CDR3 is TGTGCCAGCAGCCATAGGACAGGAGCTAAGAACACTGAAGCTTTCTTT.